The 10 T cell receptor beta chains given below trace back to one sample, sequenced in a study of ipilimumab plus nivolumab after autologous stem cell transplantation. Some clones are missing from TCRdb's copy, which holds only in-frame ones; the method was immunoSEQ multiplex PCR. The table records roughly 86,000 clones, 83% of them present only once. Sequencing was performed on PBMCs, taken in a trial of ipilimumab plus nivolumab as post-transplant consolidation. These TCRs come from a male donor with diffuse large B-cell lymphoma.

The chain employs TRBV5-4 and TRBJ1-2, with 9 positions matching TRBD1. This CDR3 has 14 residues. CDR1 and CDR2 (germline): SGHNT, YYREEE (reference sequence). V shed 3 bases and J 5 bases; nucleotides not matched to a gene: 5. DNA for the CDR3: TGTGCCAGCAGCTCACCGGACAGGGGTTATGGCTACACCTTC. Protein product: CASSSPDRGYGYTF.

CDR3 nucleotide sequence: TGTGCCAGCACGTCTGGGGGCGCAGGTGGAGAGACCCAGTACTTC. Encoded protein: CASTSGGAGGETQYF. The chain links TRBV4-2 to TRBJ2-5; tentatively, D is TRBD1 (6 bases). Germline V gene sequence: CDR1 LGHNA, CDR2 YNFKEQ. V lost 7 bases and J 4 bases, leaving 19 bases between the germline ends. CDR3 length: 15 residues.

This chain uses TRBV5-4 with TRBJ2-2; D uncertain. Germline assignment: CDR1 SGHNT and CDR2 YYREEE (reference sequence). The CDR3 loop spans 15 amino acids. Trimming removed 3 bases at V and 4 bases at J, with 13 bases between. The CDR3 DNA is TGTGCCAGCAGCTCTCCAGGCCGGAGCACCGGGGAGCTGTTTTTT. Protein sequence: CASSSPGRSTGELFF. Filled out from reference TRBV5-4 and TRBJ2-2, the complete variable domain reads ETGVTQSPTHLIKTRGQQVTLRCSSQSGHNTVSWYQQALGQGPQFIFQYYREEENGRGNFPPRFSGLQFPNYSSELNVNALELDDSALYLCASSSPGRSTGELFFGEGSRLTVL.

This clone was counted a few times. The chain recombines TRBV7-9 with TRBJ1-1, with 8 positions matching TRBD1. CDR3 length: 12 residues. Trimming at V came to 1 base and at J to 8 bases, leaving 0 bases not matched to a gene. The germline CDR1 and CDR2 sequences are SEHNR and FQNEAQ (reference sequence). The CDR3 DNA is TGTGCCAGCAGCTTAGGGGACAGGGAAGCTTTCTTT. This encodes CASSLGDREAFF.

The chain has TRBV5-4 and TRBJ2-5, with a weak D call TRBD2 (6 bases). The CDR3 consists of 12 residues. Trimming cost V 4 bases and J 5 bases, with 9 bases left between them. Germline-derived CDR1 and CDR2 are SGHNT and YYREEE (reference sequence). The CDR3 nucleotides read TGTGCCAGCAGCCGGGACTCGGAGACCCAGTACTTC. Protein product: CASSRDSETQYF.

The chain recombines TRBV2 with TRBJ2-3; TRBD1 might be the D (5 bases). The CDR3 loop spans 16 amino acids. Germline CDR1 is SNHLY and CDR2 is FYNNEI. V dropped 3 bases and J dropped 1 base, with 14 bases sitting between them. In DNA, the CDR3 is TGTGCCAGCAGTGATGGCAGGGCCAGGGGCACAGATACGCAGTATTTT. Its protein is CASSDGRARGTDTQYF.

The chain employs TRBV18 and TRBJ2-2; 8 bases map to TRBD1. The length of the CDR3 is 16 residues. In germline, CDR1 is KGHSH, CDR2 LQKENI. V shed 6 bases and J 0 bases; nucleotides not matched to a gene: 6. The CDR3 loop is CASSEWDRTNTGELFF. CDR3 nucleotide sequence: TGTGCCAGCTCGGAATGGGACAGGACGAACACCGGGGAGCTGTTTTTT. Complete variable domain (other parts from reference TRBV18 and TRBJ2-2): NAGVMQNPRHLVRRRGQEARLRCSPMKGHSHVYWYRQLPEEGLKFMVYLQKENIIDESGMPKERFSAEFPKEGPSILRIQQVVRGDSAAYFCASSEWDRTNTGELFFGEGSRLTVL.

This clone was recorded only once. This chain's CDR3 is CASSSIGDRTYGYTF. CDR3 coding DNA: TGTGCCAGCAGTTCCATCGGGGACAGGACGTATGGCTACACCTTC. V usage is TRBV27 and J usage is TRBJ1-2; the match to TRBD1 covers 8 bases. V lost 4 bases, J lost 5 bases, and 9 bases stayed unmatched. CDR1 and CDR2 (germline): MNHEY, SMNVEV (reference sequence). This CDR3 spans 15 amino acids.

The chain carries TRBV6-1 and TRBJ1-2; D perhaps matches TRBD1 (5 bases). This CDR3 is built from 16 residues. Trimming left V 2 bases short and J 6 bases short, with 19 bases between. Germline CDR1 and CDR2: MNHNS and SASEGT. This CDR3 reads CASSEYHLSREHGYTF. CDR3 in DNA: TGTGCCAGCAGTGAATATCATTTGAGCAGGGAACATGGCTACACCTTC.

V usage is TRBV10-3 and J usage is TRBJ2-5; TRBD2 matches at 12 bases. This CDR3 has 22 residues. V dropped 3 bases and J dropped 2; count of bases not matched to a gene: 22. Germline-derived CDR1 and CDR2 are ENHRY and SYGVKD. The CDR3 sequence is CAISDPIHTAKGLAGTQETQYF. Here the CDR3 DNA reads TGTGCCATCAGTGACCCGATCCATACTGCCAAAGGACTAGCGGGGACTCAAGAGACCCAGTACTTC.